This T cell receptor beta chain was captured by sequencing in a study of T cells in Graves' hyperthyroidism and ophthalmopathy. Unmatched junction bases numbered 10, after V lost 6 bases and J lost 6 bases. Germline loops: CDR1 LNHDA, CDR2 SQIVND (reference sequence). CDR3 length: 15 amino acids. Lactation, pregnancy, other autoimmune disease or uncontrolled infection excluded patients. The blood sample predates any ophthalmopathy symptoms, coming from first hyperthyroidism diagnosis. Fresh peripheral blood, 7.5 to 10 ml, was the source of the PBMCs. It was RNA transcripts that yielded the amplified TCR beta CDR3 regions. First-round RT-PCR of the TCR CDR3 relied on the HTBI primer set. TCRdb recomputed calls from the multiplex PCR reads with MiXCR, one row per CDR3 protein. Among approximately 400,000 distinct CDR3 sequences listed, approximately 13% were seen once.

The receptor was derived from a man younger than 40 with Graves' hyperthyroidism that later progressed to Graves' ophthalmopathy. The sequenced material came from blood. The V gene is TRBV19, the J gene TRBJ2-7; 11 bases match TRBD1. CDR3 nucleotide sequence: TGTGCCAGTAGGACCGGGACAGGGGGACTCTCCGAGCAGTACTTC. Amino acid sequence: CASRTGTGGLSEQYF.